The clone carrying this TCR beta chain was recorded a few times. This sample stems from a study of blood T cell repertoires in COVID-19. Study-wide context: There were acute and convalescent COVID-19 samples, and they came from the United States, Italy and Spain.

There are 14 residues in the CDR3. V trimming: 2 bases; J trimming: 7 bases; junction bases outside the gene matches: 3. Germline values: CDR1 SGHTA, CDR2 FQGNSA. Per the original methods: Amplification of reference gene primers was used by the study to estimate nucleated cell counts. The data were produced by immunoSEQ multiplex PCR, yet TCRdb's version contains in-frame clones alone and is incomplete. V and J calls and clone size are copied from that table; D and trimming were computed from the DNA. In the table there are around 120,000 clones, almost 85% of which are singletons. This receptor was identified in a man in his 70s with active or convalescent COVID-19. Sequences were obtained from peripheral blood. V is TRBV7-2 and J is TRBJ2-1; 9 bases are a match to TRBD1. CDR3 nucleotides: TGTGCCAGCAGCTTAACAGGGGGCTGGAATGAGCAGTTCTTC. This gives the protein CASSLTGGWNEQFF.